The sequence of this TCR beta chain was determined in a study of shared clonotypes between healthy human individuals. The overall study: Donors had three CD4 naive, three CD4 memory, two CD8 naive and one CD8 memory plate apiece. Regarding the study as a whole: Despite large depth, rarefaction showed incomplete sorted-subset sequencing.

As for this clone: The antigen is unknown.

Naive CD8 cells comprised CD45RO-negative, CCR7-positively selected cells, excluding terminally differentiated effector memory CD45RA+ cells. Assay used: immunoSEQ multiplex PCR; TCRdb lists only in-frame clones, some missing. The sample holds roughly 2.1 million clones, approximately 94% seen once. The CDR3 runs 15 residues. Per the germline V gene, CDR1 is MGHDK and CDR2 is SYGVNS. V lost 5 bases to trimming and J lost 5 bases; unmatched junction nucleotides: 8. The TCR sequence derives from a young man in good health. Some clones in this sample may be carry-over from other donors' samples. The rearrangement uses TRBV25-1 and TRBJ2-7; 11 nucleotides agree with TRBD1. Sequencing was performed on naive CD8+ T cells from PBMCs. In DNA form, the CDR3 reads TGTGCCAGCAGTCGGACAGGGGGCGCGAAGCACGAGCAGTACTTC. The encoded protein is CASSRTGGAKHEQYF.